This TCR beta chain was retrieved from a study of CD8 T cells in acute hepatitis C reinfection. Study-wide findings and caveats: All groups preferentially used TRBV04 and TRBV06, which was not due to overrepresentation in the naive pool. No group differed significantly in the high NS3-1073 repertoire diversity.

Profiled with immunoSEQ multiplex PCR; TCRdb holds only in-frame clones, not every one. This sample carries tens of thousands of clones, 70% to 90% of them seen once, and the ten largest clones take about a tenth. In regard to this clone: What it recognizes is unknown.

Time point indicated: naive CD8 control sorted from an acute-time-point sample. The CDR3 length is 12 residues. CDR1 and CDR2 from the germline V gene are WNHNN and SYGVQD (reference sequence). V lost 4 bases to trimming and J lost 8 bases, with 9 bases between them. V and J are TRBV10-1 and TRBJ2-1; perhaps TRBD1 as D (6 bases). The sample was naive CD8+ T cells from PBMCs. This clonotype was obtained from a woman under 30 who spontaneously cleared hepatitis C infection. CDR3 DNA: TGCGCCAGCAGTGGGACAGACCATGAGCAGTTCTTC. Its translation: CASSGTDHEQFF.